This entry concerns a single T cell receptor (beta chain). The target antigen is unknown. The sample originates from a study of T cell responses to AZD1222 COVID-19 vaccine. Regarding the study as a whole: Repertoires were collected only later (after the peak T cell response had occurred). In a largely white British group with more females than males, clonal diversity was possibly underestimated.

TCRdb's copy holds only in-frame clones and misses some; the assay was immunoSEQ multiplex PCR. The repertoire holds some 99,000 clones, with around 87% as singletons. The length of the CDR3 is 14 residues. Per germline, CDR1 LGHDT and CDR2 YNNKEL (reference sequence). Between the trimmed V and J ends, which lost 0 bases and 1 base, there was a span of 6 bases. This receptor was obtained from an adult who received the AZD1222 COVID-19 vaccine. The chain carries TRBV3-1 (or the pseudogene TRBV3-2) and TRBJ1-1; D is ambiguous. The sequenced sample was peripheral blood, obtained 28 days after the second AZD1222 dose. In DNA form, the CDR3 reads TGTGCCAGCAGCCAAGATAAAGGGAACACTGAAGCTTTCTTT. This translates into CASSQDKGNTEAFF.